These 20 T cell receptor beta chains share one sample of origin, sequenced in a study of blood T cell repertoires in COVID-19. The repertoire was sequenced with immunoSEQ multiplex PCR; TCRdb's copy has only in-frame clones and lacks some. The sample includes roughly 360,000 clones, roughly 80% seen only once; the top ten take 0.85% to 1.2%. Material: peripheral blood. These receptors were taken from a human donor with acute or convalescent COVID-19. The donor label of this sample is uncertain.

The V gene is TRBV7-9, the J gene TRBJ1-1, with D possibly being TRBD1 (5 bases). This CDR3 has 16 amino acids. CDR1 and CDR2 (germline): SEHNR, FQNEAQ (reference sequence). V was pared by 5 bases and J by 3 bases, with 19 bases between. In nucleotides, the CDR3 is TGTGCCAGCAGCCCCCCTGGGGGGGGGACTTACACTGAAGCTTTCTTT. It is translated as CASSPPGGGTYTEAFF.

J is TRBJ1-1 and V is TRBV11-2, with TRBD1 matching 7 bases. The V gene end was trimmed by 2 bases and the J gene end by 1 base; junction bases not matched to a gene: 4. The CDR3 sequence is 15 residues long. CDR1 and CDR2 (germline): SGHAT, FQNNGV. In DNA, the CDR3 is TGTGCCAGCAGCTTACCACAGGGGCGGAACACTGAAGCTTTCTTT. Its protein product is CASSLPQGRNTEAFF.

V usage is TRBV21-1 and J usage is TRBJ1-5; the table gives TRBD1 as D, unverified against the DNA. TRBV21-1 is classified as a pseudogene. The CDR3 is made up of 19 amino acids. CDR3: CASSKGWQGEGKGNQPQHF. CDR3 bases: TGTGCCAGCAGCAAGGGGTGGCAGGGGGAAGGCAAAGGTAATCAGCCCCAGCATTTT.

The chain recombines TRBV18 with TRBJ1-2; TRBD1 matches at 12 bases. The trim removed 3 bases at V and 4 bases at J, leaving 0 bases unmatched. The germline gives CDR1 KGHSH, CDR2 LQKENI. The CDR3 extends over 14 amino acids. Written as DNA, the CDR3 is TGTGCCAGCTCACCGGGACAGGGGGCCTATGGCTACACCTTC. It specifies CASSPGQGAYGYTF.

The chain recombines TRBV5-1 with TRBJ1-2; no reliable D call. CDR1 and CDR2 (germline): SGHRS, YFSETQ. The CDR3 has 17 amino acids. The V end lost 0 bases, the J end lost 5 bases, and 20 bases lay between the germline ends. The CDR3 DNA is TGCGCCAGCAGCTTGGGAAGAGAGCCTCACCCTCTATATGGCTACACCTTC. Protein: CASSLGREPHPLYGYTF.

The rearrangement uses TRBV28 and TRBJ2-1; 9 nucleotides line up with TRBD1. The CDR3 covers 15 residues. CDR1 is MDHEN, CDR2 SYDVKM, per germline. With V trimmed by 3 bases and J by 7 bases, 7 bases remained unmatched. CDR3: CASSFSFGTGNEQFF. The CDR3 DNA reads as TGTGCCAGCAGTTTTAGCTTCGGGACAGGGAATGAGCAGTTCTTC.

The gene calls are TRBV4-1 and TRBJ1-5; no reliable D call. Trimming cost V 0 bases and J 0 bases, with 15 bases left between them. Germline CDR1 MGHRA, CDR2 YSYEKL. The CDR3 consists of 18 residues. The CDR3 is CASSQELAAGYSNQPQHF. DNA for the CDR3: TGCGCCAGCAGCCAAGAGTTAGCAGCCGGGTATAGCAATCAGCCCCAGCATTTT.

The chain recombines TRBV28 with TRBJ1-4; TRBD1 matches 11 bases. This CDR3 has 13 residues. The trim removed 3 bases at V and 12 bases at J, leaving 3 bases unmatched. Germline V gives CDR1 MDHEN, CDR2 SYDVKM. The CDR3 is CASSFPGQGELFF. CDR3 DNA sequence: TGTGCCAGCAGTTTCCCGGGACAGGGGGAACTGTTTTTT.

The chain carries TRBV27 and TRBJ1-4; 8 bases fit TRBD1. Unmatched junction bases numbered 3, after V lost 3 bases and J lost 6 bases. The V gene's germline CDR1 is MNHEY and CDR2 SMNVEV (reference sequence). This CDR3 region has 14 residues. In DNA, the CDR3 is TGTGCCAGCAGTTTGGACAGGGTTGATGAAAAACTGTTTTTT. It is translated as CASSLDRVDEKLFF.

The rearrangement links TRBV6-1 to TRBJ2-3; TRBD2 matches 11 bases. Germline V gives CDR1 MNHNS, CDR2 SASEGT. The CDR3 length is 16 residues. Losses at the gene ends were 4 bases for V and 3 bases for J; bases not matched to a gene: 6. DNA for the CDR3: TGTGCCAGCAGTGGGGCCCTAGCGGGGGGTACAGATACGCAGTATTTT. Encoded protein: CASSGALAGGTDTQYF.

The count of this clone is one. This chain joins TRBV7-9 and TRBJ2-7, with TRBD1 as a possible D gene (6 bases). Trimming removed 1 base from V and 3 bases from J, with 13 bases in between. The germline gives CDR1 SEHNR, CDR2 FQNEAQ (reference sequence). The CDR3 covers 15 residues. The CDR3 here is CASSLDLRDNYEQYF. CDR3 bases: TGTGCCAGCAGCTTAGACTTGAGGGACAACTACGAGCAGTACTTC.

CDR3 DNA sequence: TGTGCCAGCAGCCAAGAAGGGGCTAGTATCAGCACAGATACGCAGTATTTT. This codes for CASSQEGASISTDTQYF. The gene calls are TRBV4-2 and TRBJ2-3, with D perhaps TRBD1 (5 bases). V lost 0 bases to trimming and J lost 0 bases, with 13 bases between them. The CDR3 runs 17 residues. Germline V gives CDR1 LGHNA, CDR2 YNFKEQ.

Ten or more counts support this clone. The rearrangement uses TRBV18 and TRBJ1-1; TRBD1 is a possible D gene (6 bases). Germline V gene lookup returns CDR1 KGHSH and CDR2 LQKENI. V lost 3 bases and J lost 3, with 11 bases in between. The length of the CDR3 is 14 residues. CDR3 loop: CASSPQGRDTEAFF. CDR3 coding DNA: TGTGCCAGCTCACCTCAGGGGAGGGACACTGAAGCTTTCTTT.

The V and J genes are TRBV28 and TRBJ1-2; D is undetermined. CDR3 size: 12 residues. Between the trimmed V and J ends, which lost 6 bases and 3 bases, there was a span of 8 bases. The V gene's germline CDR1 is MDHEN and CDR2 SYDVKM. As DNA, the CDR3 is TGTGCCAGCAGCCCTAGACACTATGGCTACACCTTC. Its protein is CASSPRHYGYTF.

V gene TRBV11-2 combines with J gene TRBJ1-1; a weak D match, TRBD1 (5 bases). Germline V CDR1 and CDR2: SGHAT, FQNNGV. This CDR3 is 15 amino acids long. V was pared by 10 bases and J by 0 bases, with 18 bases between. This CDR3 reads CATHQNRIMNTEAFF. CDR3 sequence (DNA): TGTGCCACCCATCAGAACAGGATTATGAACACTGAAGCTTTCTTT.

The chain uses TRBV5-4 and TRBJ2-7; TRBD1 matches at 9 bases. This CDR3 comprises 15 residues. The ends lost 4 bases at V and 5 bases at J; junction bases unmatched: 10. The V gene's germline CDR1 is SGHNT and CDR2 YYREEE (reference sequence). The CDR3 DNA sequence: TGTGCCAGCAGCAGAGGGGGACAGGGCCAGGACGAGCAGTACTTC. Translating gives CASSRGGQGQDEQYF.

This clone was seen a single time. The rearrangement uses TRBV23-1 and TRBJ2-7; maybe TRBD2 (6 bases). TRBV23-1 is an ORF, with its function uncertain. Trimming removed 9 bases at V and 0 bases at J, with 12 bases between. This CDR3 has 13 amino acids. In DNA, the CDR3 is TGCGCCAGTACCGGGACTTGCTCCTACGAGCAGTACTTC. Translated: CASTGTCSYEQYF.

As concerns this clone: Different DNA sequences within this sample yield the same CDR3. This chain connects TRBV7-8 to TRBJ1-1; D call uncertain. Between the trimmed V and J ends, which lost 3 bases and 0 bases, there was a span of 5 bases. This CDR3 contains 13 residues. Germline values: CDR1 SGHVS, CDR2 FQNEAQ. This CDR3 reads CASSFRLNTEAFF. The DNA for the CDR3 is TGTGCCAGCAGCTTTCGTCTGAACACTGAAGCTTTCTTT.

The chain links TRBV5-1 to TRBJ2-1; the match to TRBD2 covers 11 bases. The CDR3 runs to 14 residues. CDR1 SGHRS and CDR2 YFSETQ come from the germline V gene. V lost 0 bases to trimming and J lost 10 bases; unmatched junction nucleotides: 3. CDR3 nucleotide sequence: TGCGCCAGCAGCTTGGTACTAGCGGGAGTAGAGCAGTTCTTC. This encodes CASSLVLAGVEQFF.

The chain is built from TRBV28 and TRBJ1-4, with a weak D call TRBD1 (5 bases). The CDR3 loop spans 14 amino acids. Trimming stripped 5 bases from V and 4 bases from J, with 11 bases between. Germline-derived CDR1 and CDR2 are MDHEN and SYDVKM. The CDR3 DNA reads TGTGCCAGCAGTCCTCAGGGAGGTAATGAAAAACTGTTTTTT. It encodes CASSPQGGNEKLFF.